The 14 T cell receptor beta chains presented below share a single source sample, sequenced in a study of blood T cell repertoires in COVID-19. The assay was immunoSEQ multiplex PCR, and TCRdb's table has in-frame clones only and misses some. The profile shows around 250,000 clones, approximately 88% of them singletons. Sequencing was done on a sample of PBMCs or T cells enriched from blood (not recorded which). The receptors derive from a woman between 40 and 50 years old who had been exposed to COVID-19.

The sample holds one count of this clone. The V call is TRBV5-1, the J call TRBJ1-2; 7 positions agree with TRBD1. Germline-derived CDR1 and CDR2 are SGHRS and YFSETQ. The CDR3 length is 13 residues. The ends lost 2 bases at V and 8 bases at J; junction bases unmatched: 6. CDR3 DNA: TGCGCCAGCAGCTTCCGGGACAGCGTCGGCTACACCTTC. Translation gives CASSFRDSVGYTF.

The chain recombines TRBV6-5 with TRBJ2-1; 8 bases align to TRBD1. Unmatched junction bases numbered 6, after V lost 8 bases and J lost 6 bases. The CDR3 is made up of 13 amino acids. Germline lookup yields CDR1 MNHEY and CDR2 SVGAGI. The CDR3 nucleotides are TGTGCCAGCGCAGGGGGCTTGGGCAATGAGCAGTTCTTC. Protein product: CASAGGLGNEQFF.

This chain uses TRBV7-3 with TRBJ2-1, with a tentative D call TRBD2 (6 bases). The V gene lost 4 bases and the J gene lost 6 bases, with 10 bases spanning the gap. The CDR3 has 13 residues. CDR1 is SGHTA, CDR2 FQGTGA, per germline. CDR3 sequence: CASSSGTFNEQFF. The CDR3 DNA reads TGTGCCAGCAGCTCAGGGACTTTCAATGAGCAGTTCTTC. Full variable domain (missing parts from reference TRBV7-3 and TRBJ2-1): GAGVSQTPSNKVTEKGKYVELRCDPISGHTALYWYRQSLGQGPEFLIYFQGTGAADDSGLPNDRFFAVRPEGSVSTLKIQRTERGDSAVYLCASSSGTFNEQFFGPGTRLTVL.

This clone was seen only once. This chain joins TRBV13 and TRBJ1-6; D call uncertain. CDR3 length equals 12 residues. CDR1 and CDR2 from the germline V gene are PRHDT and FYEKMQ (reference sequence). Between the trimmed V and J ends, which lost 8 bases and 5 bases, there was a span of 7 bases. Here the CDR3 DNA reads TGTGCCAGCGGGAGGAATAATTCACCCCTCCACTTT. Its protein is CASGRNNSPLHF. Full variable domain (remainder filled in from reference TRBV13 and TRBJ1-6): AAGVIQSPRHLIKEKRETATLKCYPIPRHDTVYWYQQGPGQDPQFLISFYEKMQSDKGSIPDRFSAQQFSDYHSELNMSSLELGDSALYFCASGRNNSPLHFGNGTRLTVT.

This clone has only a few counts. The chain couples TRBV5-6 to TRBJ2-2; D not certain. Germline CDR1 is SGHDT and CDR2 is YYEEEE. Trimming removed 0 bases at V and 4 bases at J, with 7 bases between. This CDR3 region has 14 residues. CDR3 nucleotide sequence: TGTGCCAGCAGCTTGGTGGCAGGCACCGGGGAGCTGTTTTTT. Its protein is CASSLVAGTGELFF.

The CDR3 region is CASRDPGTDTGNEAFF. The CDR3 nucleotides are TGTGCCAGCAGGGACCCGGGGACAGATACAGGAAATGAAGCTTTCTTT. The rearrangement joins TRBV7-3 to TRBJ1-1; the match to TRBD1 covers 7 bases. The CDR3 runs 16 residues. CDR1 and CDR2 from the germline V gene are SGHTA and FQGTGA. V gave up 6 bases and J gave up 7 bases; unmatched junction bases: 17.

The gene calls are TRBV11-3 and TRBJ2-7; 11 nucleotides line up with TRBD1. The V gene's germline CDR1 is SGHNT and CDR2 YENEEA. Germline trimming cut 1 base from V and 6 bases from J; bases unmatched to any gene: 5. The CDR3 has 15 residues. The CDR3 is CASSLAGTGGSEQYV. DNA for the CDR3: TGTGCCAGCAGCTTAGCCGGGACAGGGGGGTCCGAGCAGTACGTC.

The CDR3 DNA follows: TGTGCCAGCAGTGGACAGGGGGCTGAAGCTTTCTTT. Protein: CASSGQGAEAFF. The rearrangement uses TRBV6-2 or TRBV6-3 and TRBJ1-1; 10 nucleotides line up with TRBD1. V dropped 5 bases and J dropped 6; count of bases not matched to a gene: 0. Germline lookup yields CDR1 MNHEY and CDR2 SVGEGT. The CDR3 has 12 amino acids.

The chain recombines TRBV7-2 with TRBJ1-3; D unclear. The CDR3 has 12 amino acids. V shed 5 bases and J shed 2 bases, with 4 bases lying between them. In germline, CDR1 is SGHTA, CDR2 FQGNSA. CDR3 amino acids: CASSATGNTIYF. The CDR3 coding sequence is TGTGCCAGCAGCGCGACTGGAAACACCATATATTTT. The whole variable domain, filled in from reference TRBV7-2 and TRBJ1-3, reads GAGVSQSPSNKVTEKGKDVELRCDPISGHTALYWYRQSLGQGLEFLIYFQGNSAPDKSGLPSDRFSAERTGGSVSTLTIQRTQQEDSAVYLCASSATGNTIYFGEGSWLTVV.

Note on this clone: At one end, the junction sequence differs from germline, possibly due to a read error. The chain is built from TRBV5-1 and TRBJ1-4; no clear D. The V gene's germline CDR1 is SGHRS and CDR2 YFSETQ. This CDR3 comprises 13 residues. For the CDR3, the DNA is TGTGCCAGCAGCTTGGCTAGTAATGAAAAACTGTTTTTT. This gives the protein CASSLASNEKLFF.

The chain recombines TRBV12-3 or TRBV12-4 with TRBJ1-6; no firm D call. V shed 1 base and J shed 9 bases, with 7 bases lying between them. This CDR3 region has 13 residues. The CDR3 coding sequence is TGTGCCAGCAGTTTAGGGGAGGGTTCACCCCTCCACTTT. It translates to CASSLGEGSPLHF.

The chain couples TRBV24-1 to TRBJ2-1, with 13 bases matching TRBD2. V dropped 4 bases and J dropped 9; count of bases not matched to a gene: 11. Germline CDR1 and CDR2: KGHDR and SFDVKD. The CDR3 is made up of 17 amino acids. CDR3 residues: CATSDSPGLAGVGEQFF. The CDR3 nucleotides read TGTGCCACCAGTGACTCCCCAGGACTAGCGGGAGTTGGTGAGCAGTTCTTC.

The V gene is TRBV6-5, the J gene TRBJ1-2, with D hard to call. Germline V CDR1 and CDR2: MNHEY, SVGAGI. The CDR3 has 16 amino acids. V dropped 2 bases and J dropped 7 bases, with 20 bases sitting between them. The DNA of the CDR3 is TGTGCCAGCAGTTACAGCGATTCGCCGGGTTTTGGTGGCTACACCTTC. Amino acids: CASSYSDSPGFGGYTF.

This rearrangement joins TRBV3-1 (or the pseudogene TRBV3-2) to TRBJ2-2; 7 nucleotides line up with TRBD2. Germline CDR1 LGHDT, CDR2 YNNKEL (reference sequence). This CDR3 comprises 16 residues. Trimming removed 3 bases from V and 0 bases from J; junction bases left unmatched: 4. CDR3 in amino acids: CASSHWGGANTGELFF. The CDR3 DNA reads as TGTGCCAGCAGCCATTGGGGAGGGGCGAACACCGGGGAGCTGTTTTTT.